This paragraph covers one TCR beta chain sequence. Ten or more counts support this clonotype. It has no known antigen specificity. No base qualities exist here, and no much larger clone lies one base off it. The data stem from a study of early T cells in non-severe SARS-CoV-2 infection (dated by TCRdb to about 2021). Study-wide context: Because TCR sequencing relied on bulk RNA taken from unsorted whole blood, pairing of alpha and beta chains was not possible.

A case-control design nested within a healthcare worker cohort in London, UK, was used, with weekly nasopharyngeal swab PCR tests and blood sampling performed. Between 23 and 31 March 2020, the week of the UK lockdown, healthcare workers were enrolled and then followed up weekly for as long as 16 weeks. Beyond this particular receptor, the publication reports: Matching against VDJdb was skewed toward anti-spike CD8 responses, likely underestimated virus-specific expansions, and missed private and CD4 specificities.

Library generation was performed with 5' RACE. The listed sequencing device is NextSeq 500. To correct for sequencing error and PCR bias, the TCR library protocol tagged individual cDNA molecules with unique molecular identifiers. Sequencing covered both TCR alpha and beta chains, and within each sample the abundances of alpha and beta sequences were tightly co-correlated. The paper's processing steps were these. Decombinator V4 was used to perform V gene, J gene and CDR3 annotation of TCR sequences. TCRs were defined as expanded if a significant change between any two time points was detected under a Poisson model with p below 0.0001. TCR abundances were normalised to the total number of TCRs sequenced in each sample and reported as counts per million. TRAV1-2 paired with TRAJ12, TRAJ20 or TRAJ33 defined MAIT TCRs, while TRAV10 paired with TRAJ18 defined iNKT TCRs. A search of VDJdb, accessed on 1 November 2021, was run for TCRs annotated to CMV, EBV and SARS-CoV-2, with TCRs annotated for multiple antigens excluded. TCRdb ran its own pipeline on the public reads, namely fastp trimming at Q25 and MiXCR clone calling, and kept in-frame beta chains. Rows with a matching CDR3 protein are joined into one entry that keeps the most common DNA and genes. TCRdb's processing, not the study's, gives the V and J calls here. This sample has about 77,000 distinct CDR3 sequences in its table, and around 8.7% of those were observed once. 4.8% of the sample is held by the ten biggest clonotypes.

Cut back by 6 bases and 3 bases, the V and J ends lie 18 bases apart. The CDR3 sequence holds 16 residues, the cysteine and phenylalanine included. Only the CDR3 region is kept as DNA, spanning 48 bases read in frame from base 1. CDR1 and CDR2 are drawn from the germline V gene (reference sequence): LNHDA, SQIVND. The clonotype comes from an adult who was a healthcare worker with PCR-confirmed SARS-CoV-2 infection or an uninfected control (not recorded which). The chain joins TRBV19 to TRBJ1-5, with the D gene too uncertain to name. Sequencing was carried out using whole blood. The sequenced DNA: TGTGCCAGTAGGCCCTCATCAGGCGAACACAATCAGCCCCAGCATTTT. This encodes CASRPSSGEHNQPQHF.